This TCR beta chain is drawn from a study of T-cell memory formation after mild COVID-19. cDNA libraries for TCR alpha and TCR beta, carrying sample barcodes and UMIs, came from 5'RACE with constant-segment primers. Via MiXCR, TCRdb re-called the 5' RACE reads, giving one row per CDR3 protein. In the table there are roughly 310,000 distinct CDR3 sequences, 15% to 20% of which are singletons. Sequencing was carried out using PBMCs or a T cell subset sorted from them (not recorded which). This sequence originates from a man aged 18 to 29 who had mild COVID-19 (a few samples of this study predate the infection). Cell type and time point are not known.

Here the CDR3 DNA reads TGTGCCAGCAGTTCTCCGGGACAGTACACCGGGGAGCTGTTTTTT. Its translation is CASSSPGQYTGELFF. The chain couples TRBV12-3 or TRBV12-4 to TRBJ2-2; 7 nucleotides line up with TRBD1. V lost 4 bases and J lost 3; bases outside the gene matches: 5. There are 15 residues in the CDR3.